Each of the 7 T cell receptor beta chains below was sequenced from the same sample in a study of blood T cell repertoires in COVID-19. Sequencing used immunoSEQ multiplex PCR; TCRdb keeps in-frame clones, though not all of them. This table has 150,000 to 200,000 clones, more than 70% appearing once. The specimen was peripheral blood. Receptors were obtained from a human donor in a cohort sampled during active COVID-19.

This CDR3 reads CASSSGQISGNTIYF. CDR3 coding DNA: TGTGCCAGCTCATCAGGACAGATCTCTGGAAACACCATATATTTT. This rearrangement joins TRBV18 to TRBJ1-3, with D perhaps TRBD1 (6 bases). V was trimmed by 5 bases and J by 0 bases, leaving 11 bases between them. This CDR3 is 15 amino acids long. Germline CDR1 reads KGHSH; CDR2 reads LQKENI. Filled out from reference TRBV18 and TRBJ1-3, the complete variable domain reads NAGVMQNPRHLVRRRGQEARLRCSPMKGHSHVYWYRQLPEEGLKFMVYLQKENIIDESGMPKERFSAEFPKEGPSILRIQQVVRGDSAAYFCASSSGQISGNTIYFGEGSWLTVV.

CDR3 DNA sequence: TGCGCCAGCAGCTTGGGGCAGGCAGAGACCCAGTACTTC. This codes for CASSLGQAETQYF. The chain recombines TRBV5-1 with TRBJ2-5; the D is unclear. V lost 0 bases and J lost 4, with 7 bases in between. Germline V gene lookup returns CDR1 SGHRS and CDR2 YFSETQ. The CDR3 extends over 13 amino acids.

The chain employs TRBV28 and TRBJ2-5; TRBD1 might be the D (6 bases). The CDR3 extends over 15 amino acids. V shed 3 bases and J shed 3 bases, with 14 bases lying between them. CDR1 and CDR2 (germline): MDHEN, SYDVKM. Here the CDR3 reads CASSLTGPPEETQYF. For the CDR3, the DNA is TGTGCCAGCAGTTTGACAGGCCCGCCAGAAGAGACCCAGTACTTC.

The V call is TRBV18, the J call TRBJ2-5; TRBD2 agrees at 7 bases. The germline CDR1 and CDR2 sequences are KGHSH and LQKENI. V was pared by 4 bases and J by 2 bases, with 13 bases of the junction left unmatched. This CDR3 is 17 amino acids long. CDR3 bases: TGTGCCAGCTCACTAGCCGGACTAGTCACGAAACAAGAGACCCAGTACTTC. It is translated as CASSLAGLVTKQETQYF.

V gene TRBV18 combines with J gene TRBJ1-2; 8 positions match TRBD1. Germline V gene sequence: CDR1 KGHSH, CDR2 LQKENI. The CDR3 has 13 amino acids. The trim removed 3 bases at V and 8 bases at J, leaving 5 bases unmatched. The DNA for the CDR3 is TGTGCCAGCTCACCTTTACAGGGGGAAGGCTACACCTTC. It codes for CASSPLQGEGYTF.

The rearrangement links TRBV6-2 or TRBV6-3 to TRBJ1-1; 11 bases agree with TRBD1. Germline V CDR1 and CDR2: MNHEY, SVGEGT. The CDR3 spans 16 residues. After removal of 5 bases from V and 2 bases from J, the junction contained 7 bases not matched to a gene. CDR3 protein: CASSTLDRGPNTEAFF. DNA for the CDR3: TGTGCCAGCAGTACTCTGGACAGGGGGCCTAACACTGAAGCTTTCTTT.

The chain is built from TRBV7-2 and TRBJ2-1; the match to TRBD2 covers 11 bases. The V and J ends lost 4 bases and 6 bases, in that order; junction bases with no gene match: 14. CDR1 SGHTA and CDR2 FQGNSA come from the germline V gene. The CDR3 has 18 amino acids. CDR3 DNA sequence: TGTGCCAGCAGCTCCAACATACCGGGACTAGCGGCGGTCAATGAGCAGTTCTTC. It yields the protein CASSSNIPGLAAVNEQFF.